This TCR beta chain was recovered during a study of T cells after yellow fever vaccination. The study, taken as a whole, reports: CD4 and CD8 compartments shared a small share of clonotypes. The study found a weaker secondary response that peaked faster, day 5 versus 15. The booster saw the reappearance of most primary-vaccination clones (approximately 97% CD4, about 88% CD8).

This clonotype was seen a few times. Its target is unknown. The study made its TCR cDNA through 5'RACE template switching. That step introduced a universal primer site along with UMIs. One entry per CDR3 protein results from TCRdb running MiXCR on the 5' RACE reads. The sample has 400,000 to 650,000 distinct CDR3 sequences, 20% to 25% seen once. The CDR3 is 14 residues long. V lost 11 bases and J lost 2, with 15 bases in between. From germline, CDR1 is SEHNR and CDR2 FQNEAQ (reference sequence). The specimen was PBMCs, collected less than 25 days after the first yellow fever vaccination. V is TRBV7-9 and J is TRBJ2-2; D possibly corresponds to TRBD1 (5 bases). The clonotype was recovered from a young man who received the YFV17D yellow fever vaccine. In nucleotides, the CDR3 is TGTGCCTCTGGGTTTTGGGGCAACACCGGGGAGCTGTTTTTT. This sequence encodes CASGFWGNTGELFF. The full variable domain, in which reference TRBV7-9 and TRBJ2-2 provide the parts outside the CDR3, is DTGVSQNPRHKITKRGQNVTFRCDPISEHNRLYWYRQTLGQGPEFLTYFQNEAQLEKSRLLSDRFSAERPKGSFSTLEIQRTEQGDSAMYLCASGFWGNTGELFFGEGSRLTVL.